This is a list of T cell receptor beta chains from one sample in a study of T-cell memory formation after mild COVID-19. TCRdb re-called the 5' RACE reads through MiXCR, storing one row per CDR3 protein. Counted here are approximately 150,000 distinct CDR3 sequences, around 15% occurring once; the ten biggest clones make up around an eighth. Sequences were obtained from PBMCs or a T cell subset sorted from them (not recorded which). The receptor source for this set is an adult woman who had mild COVID-19 (a few samples of this study predate the infection). Cell type and time point are not known. The CDR3 runs from the conserved cysteine through the conserved F or W. The D gene is left open where the match is weak. Clone size appears in some rows only: once, few, many, or a class for an expanded clone.

size,V,D,J,CDR3,DNA
few,TRBV6-2/TRBV6-3,TRBD2,TRBJ2-1,CASSDFSGSSYNEQFF,TGTGCCAGCAGTGACTTTAGCGGGAGCTCCTACAATGAGCAGTTCTTC
-,TRBV12-3/TRBV12-4,-,TRBJ2-3,CASRPVGGAPDTQYF,TGTGCCAGCAGGCCCGTGGGGGGCGCCCCGGATACGCAGTATTTT
few,TRBV5-4,TRBD2,TRBJ2-3,CASSGGTRRTDTQYF,TGTGCCAGCAGTGGGGGGACTAGACGCACAGATACGCAGTATTTT
-,TRBV27,-,TRBJ1-1,CASSQGQGLNTEAFF,TGTGCCAGCAGCCAGGGGCAGGGGCTGAACACTGAAGCTTTCTTT
-,TRBV9,TRBD1,TRBJ2-7,CASSVGAGGNEQYF,TGTGCCAGCAGCGTAGGGGCAGGGGGCAACGAGCAGTACTTC
-,TRBV29-1,-,TRBJ1-2,CSVGEYGYTF,TGCAGCGTCGGTGAATATGGCTACACCTTC
few,TRBV15,TRBD1,TRBJ1-2,CATSRDRGLLGYGYTF,TGTGCCACCAGCAGGGACAGGGGGCTTCTCGGCTATGGCTACACCTTC
few,TRBV5-1,-,TRBJ1-6,CASSRSGPSSYNSPLHF,TGCGCCAGCAGCAGATCCGGGCCAAGCTCCTATAATTCACCCCTCCACTTT
-,TRBV12-3/TRBV12-4,-,TRBJ1-2,CASRGDGYTF,TGTGCCAGCCGGGGAGATGGCTACACCTTC
-,TRBV18,TRBD2,TRBJ2-1,CASSPLSGLTYNEQFF,TGTGCCAGCTCACCCCTTAGCGGGCTTACCTACAATGAGCAGTTCTTC
few,TRBV3-1,-,TRBJ2-2,CASSQVFGRSTGELFF,TGTGCCAGCAGCCAAGTATTTGGCCGTTCTACCGGGGAGCTGTTTTTT
few,TRBV15,-,TRBJ2-2,CATSLKRGGGELFF,TGTGCCACCAGCTTAAAACGAGGCGGCGGGGAGCTGTTTTTT
few,TRBV7-2,-,TRBJ2-3,CASSSMGRSTRTDTQYF,TGTGCCAGCAGCTCCATGGGACGTTCTACCCGCACAGATACGCAGTATTTT
many,TRBV7-2,TRBD2,TRBJ2-5,CASSLAGGGETQYF,TGTGCCAGCAGTTTGGCGGGGGGTGGAGAGACCCAGTACTTC
-,TRBV3-1,TRBD2,TRBJ2-1,CASSQDSWTSGGLNEQFF,TGTGCCAGCAGCCAAGATTCATGGACTAGCGGGGGGTTGAATGAGCAGTTCTTC
few,TRBV7-8,-,TRBJ2-1,CASNLPGQGRGDEQFF,TGTGCCAGCAACTTACCAGGGCAAGGGAGAGGAGATGAGCAGTTCTTC
few,TRBV6-6,TRBD1,TRBJ2-7,CASSRQGISTYEQYF,TGTGCCAGCAGTCGACAGGGGATCTCCACCTACGAGCAGTACTTC
many,TRBV12-3/TRBV12-4,-,TRBJ1-2,CASSLAPGDYTF,TGTGCCAGCAGTTTAGCCCCAGGAGACTACACCTTC
-,TRBV20-1,TRBD2,TRBJ2-1,CSASLVAGTLTNEQFF,TGCAGTGCTAGCCTGGTAGCGGGAACGCTTACTAATGAGCAGTTCTTC
many,TRBV7-9,TRBD2,TRBJ2-1,CASSVLAGFKPNNEQFF,TGTGCCAGCAGCGTATTAGCGGGATTTAAACCTAACAATGAGCAGTTCTTC
few,TRBV6-5,-,TRBJ1-5,CASTDSVNQPQHF,TGTGCCAGCACCGACAGCGTCAATCAGCCCCAGCATTTT
few,TRBV7-9,-,TRBJ2-7,CASSFTGLDEQYF,TGTGCCAGCAGCTTCACAGGGTTGGACGAGCAGTACTTC
few,TRBV4-3,-,TRBJ1-1,CASSQPGGSKAFF,TGCGCCAGCAGCCAACCCGGAGGGTCGAAGGCTTTCTTT
-,TRBV20-1,-,TRBJ1-5,CSAALQSNQPQHF,TGCAGTGCAGCGCTCCAGAGTAATCAGCCCCAGCATTTT
many,TRBV7-8,TRBD1,TRBJ2-1,CASSLARTGRYNEQFF,TGTGCCAGCAGCTTAGCTAGGACAGGGAGGTACAATGAGCAGTTCTTC
-,TRBV9,-,TRBJ2-7,CASSVAGRHPSEQYF,TGTGCCAGCAGCGTAGCCGGACGTCACCCGTCCGAGCAGTACTTC
-,TRBV24-1,-,TRBJ2-1,CATSDFAGSVYNEQFF,TGTGCCACCAGTGATTTTGCGGGAAGTGTGTACAATGAGCAGTTCTTC
few,TRBV4-2,-,TRBJ1-1,CASSQPLRNTEAFF,TGTGCCAGCAGCCAACCACTCAGGAACACTGAAGCTTTCTTT
-,TRBV3-1,TRBD1,TRBJ1-4,CASSLGDRRNEKLFF,TGTGCCAGCAGCCTAGGGGACAGGCGTAATGAAAAACTGTTTTTT
few,TRBV5-1,TRBD2,TRBJ2-7,CASSLAGLAETYEQYF,TGCGCCAGCAGCTTGGCGGGACTAGCGGAGACCTACGAGCAGTACTTC
few,TRBV7-9,-,TRBJ1-1,CFGERDTEAFF,TGCTTCGGGGAACGAGATACTGAAGCTTTCTTT
once,TRBV19,TRBD2,TRBJ2-1,CASSSSTSGRWNEQFF,TGTGCCAGTAGTTCCTCGACTAGCGGGAGATGGAATGAGCAGTTCTTC